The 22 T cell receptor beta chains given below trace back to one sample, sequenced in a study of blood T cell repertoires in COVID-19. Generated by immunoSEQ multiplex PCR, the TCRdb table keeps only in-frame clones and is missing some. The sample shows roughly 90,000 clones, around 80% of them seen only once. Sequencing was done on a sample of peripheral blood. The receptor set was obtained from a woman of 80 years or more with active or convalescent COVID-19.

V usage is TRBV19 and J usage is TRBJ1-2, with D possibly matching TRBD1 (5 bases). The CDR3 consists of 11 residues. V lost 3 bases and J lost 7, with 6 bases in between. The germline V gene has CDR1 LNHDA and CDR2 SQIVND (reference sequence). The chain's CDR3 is CASSIRAGYTF. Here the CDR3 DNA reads TGTGCCAGTAGTATCAGGGCTGGCTACACCTTC.

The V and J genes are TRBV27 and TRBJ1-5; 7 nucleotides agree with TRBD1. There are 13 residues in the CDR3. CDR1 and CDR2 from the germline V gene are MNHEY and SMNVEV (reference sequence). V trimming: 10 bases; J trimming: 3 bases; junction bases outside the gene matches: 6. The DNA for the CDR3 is TGTGCCATTCCCGACAGGGACAATCAGCCCCAGCATTTT. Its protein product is CAIPDRDNQPQHF.

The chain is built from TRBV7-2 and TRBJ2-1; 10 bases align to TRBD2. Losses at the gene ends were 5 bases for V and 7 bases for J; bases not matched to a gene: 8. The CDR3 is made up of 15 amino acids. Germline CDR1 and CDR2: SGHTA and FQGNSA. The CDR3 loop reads CASSKSGGASNEQFF. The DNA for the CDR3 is TGTGCCAGCAGCAAGAGCGGGGGGGCTTCGAATGAGCAGTTCTTC.

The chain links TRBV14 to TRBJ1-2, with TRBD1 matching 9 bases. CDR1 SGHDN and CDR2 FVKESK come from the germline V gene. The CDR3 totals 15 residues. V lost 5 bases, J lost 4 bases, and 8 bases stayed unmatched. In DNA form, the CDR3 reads TGTGCCAGCAGCTCACAGGGGGCGCCGGGCTATGGCTACACCTTC. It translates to CASSSQGAPGYGYTF.

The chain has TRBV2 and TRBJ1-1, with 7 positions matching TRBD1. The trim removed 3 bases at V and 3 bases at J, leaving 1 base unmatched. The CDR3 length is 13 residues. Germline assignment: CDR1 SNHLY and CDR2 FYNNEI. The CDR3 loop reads CASSDQGDTEAFF. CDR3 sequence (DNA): TGTGCCAGCAGTGATCAGGGGGACACTGAAGCTTTCTTT.

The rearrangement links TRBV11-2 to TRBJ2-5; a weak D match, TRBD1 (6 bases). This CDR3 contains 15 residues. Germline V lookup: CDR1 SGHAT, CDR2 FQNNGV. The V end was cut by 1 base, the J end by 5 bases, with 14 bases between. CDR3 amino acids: CASSLGAGAGETQYF. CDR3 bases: TGTGCCAGCAGCTTAGGGGCAGGGGCAGGGGAGACCCAGTACTTC.

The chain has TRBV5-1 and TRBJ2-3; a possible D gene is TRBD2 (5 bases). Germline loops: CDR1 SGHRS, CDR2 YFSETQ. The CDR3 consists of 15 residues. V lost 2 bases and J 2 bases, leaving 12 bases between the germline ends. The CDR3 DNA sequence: TGCGCCAGCAGCTTACTTGGGAGAAACACAGATACGCAGTATTTT. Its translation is CASSLLGRNTDTQYF.

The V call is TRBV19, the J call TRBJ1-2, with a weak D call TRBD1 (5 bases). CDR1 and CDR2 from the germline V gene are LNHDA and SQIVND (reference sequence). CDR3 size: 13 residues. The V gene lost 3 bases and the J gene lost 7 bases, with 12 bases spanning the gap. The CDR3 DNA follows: TGTGCCAGTAGTATTCGCAGGGAAAGTGGCTACACCTTC. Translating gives CASSIRRESGYTF.

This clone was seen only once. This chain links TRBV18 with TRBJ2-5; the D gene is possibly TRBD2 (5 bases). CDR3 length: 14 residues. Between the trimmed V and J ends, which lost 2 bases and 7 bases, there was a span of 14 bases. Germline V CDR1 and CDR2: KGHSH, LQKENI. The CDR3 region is CASSPSGGPGTQYF. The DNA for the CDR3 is TGTGCCAGCTCACCAAGCGGCGGGCCCGGGACCCAGTACTTC.

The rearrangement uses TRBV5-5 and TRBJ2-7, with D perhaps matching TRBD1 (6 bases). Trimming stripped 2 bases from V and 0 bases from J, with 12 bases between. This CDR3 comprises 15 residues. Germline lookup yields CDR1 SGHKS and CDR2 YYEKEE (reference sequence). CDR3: CASSLQGESSYEQYF. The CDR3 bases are TGTGCCAGCAGCTTACAGGGCGAAAGCTCCTACGAGCAGTACTTC.

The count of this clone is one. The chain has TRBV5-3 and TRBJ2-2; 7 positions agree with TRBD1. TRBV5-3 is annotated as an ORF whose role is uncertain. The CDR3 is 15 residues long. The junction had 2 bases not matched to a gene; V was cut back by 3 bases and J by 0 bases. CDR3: CARSSGTANTGELFF. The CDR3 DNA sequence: TGTGCCAGAAGCTCCGGGACAGCGAACACCGGGGAGCTGTTTTTT.

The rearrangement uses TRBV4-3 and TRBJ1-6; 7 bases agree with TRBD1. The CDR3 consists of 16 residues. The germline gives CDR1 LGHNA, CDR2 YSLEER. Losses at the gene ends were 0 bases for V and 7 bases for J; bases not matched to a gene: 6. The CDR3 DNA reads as TGCGCCAGCAGCCAAGATTGGGGACAGTTCAATTCACCCCTCCACTTT. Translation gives CASSQDWGQFNSPLHF.

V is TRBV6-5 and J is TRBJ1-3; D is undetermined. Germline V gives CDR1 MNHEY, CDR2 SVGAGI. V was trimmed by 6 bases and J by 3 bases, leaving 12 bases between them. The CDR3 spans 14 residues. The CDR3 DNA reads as TGTGCCAGCAGGCGGGATGTATATGGAAACACCATATATTTT. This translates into CASRRDVYGNTIYF.

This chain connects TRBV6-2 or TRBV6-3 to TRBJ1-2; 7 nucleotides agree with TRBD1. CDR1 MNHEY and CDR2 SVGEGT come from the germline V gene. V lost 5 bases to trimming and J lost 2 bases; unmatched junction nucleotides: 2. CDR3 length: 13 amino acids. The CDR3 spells CASSETGNYGYTF. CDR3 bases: TGTGCCAGCAGTGAGACAGGGAACTATGGCTACACCTTC.

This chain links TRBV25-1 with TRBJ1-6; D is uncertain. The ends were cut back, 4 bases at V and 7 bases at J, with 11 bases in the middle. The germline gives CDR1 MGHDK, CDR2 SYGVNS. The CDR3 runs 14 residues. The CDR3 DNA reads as TGTGCCAGCAGTGCGCAGTCGGGGAATTCACCCCTCCACTTT. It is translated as CASSAQSGNSPLHF. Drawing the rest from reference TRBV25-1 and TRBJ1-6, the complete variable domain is EADIYQTPRYLVIGTGKKITLECSQTMGHDKMYWYQQDPGMELHLIHYSYGVNSTEKGDLSSESTVSRIRTEHFPLTLESARPSHTSQYLCASSAQSGNSPLHFGNGTRLTVT.

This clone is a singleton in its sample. CDR3 amino acids: CASSELRTSGTDTQYF. In DNA, the CDR3 is TGTGCCAGCAGCGAACTGAGGACTAGCGGGACAGATACGCAGTATTTT. This sequence joins TRBV9 and TRBJ2-3, with 11 positions matching TRBD2. Germline V gives CDR1 SGDLS, CDR2 YYNGEE. The CDR3 spans 16 residues. J gave up 3 bases and V 3 bases, and 6 bases lay outside the gene matches.

The CDR3 DNA is TGTGCCAGCAGTTACACAAGCGCCGGGGAGCTGTTTTTT. Translated, it gives CASSYTSAGELFF. The V call is TRBV6-5, the J call TRBJ2-2, with D unclear. Germline-derived CDR1 and CDR2 are MNHEY and SVGAGI. The CDR3 length is 13 residues. V was trimmed by 2 bases and J by 6 bases, leaving 7 bases between them.

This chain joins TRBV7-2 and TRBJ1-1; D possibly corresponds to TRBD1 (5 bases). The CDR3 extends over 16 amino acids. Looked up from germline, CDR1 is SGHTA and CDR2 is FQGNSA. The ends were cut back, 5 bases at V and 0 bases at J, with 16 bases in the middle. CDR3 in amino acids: CASSPQGKGLNTEAFF. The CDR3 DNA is TGTGCCAGCAGCCCCCAAGGGAAGGGGCTGAACACTGAAGCTTTCTTT.

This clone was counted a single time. DNA of the CDR3: TGTGCCAGCAGGGAAAGGGGTACGAATGAGCAGTTCTTC. Encoded protein: CASRERGTNEQFF. The genes are TRBV6-6 and TRBJ2-1; possibly TRBD1 for D (5 bases). With 6 bases removed from V and 7 bases from J, the gap between germline ends came to 13 bases. Germline values: CDR1 MNHNY, CDR2 SVGAGI (reference sequence). This CDR3 is 13 amino acids long.

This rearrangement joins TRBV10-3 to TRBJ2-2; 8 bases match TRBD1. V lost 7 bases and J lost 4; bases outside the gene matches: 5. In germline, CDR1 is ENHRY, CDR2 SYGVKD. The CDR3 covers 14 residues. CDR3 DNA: TGTGCCATCACAGGACAGGGCGGCACCGGGGAGCTGTTTTTT. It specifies CAITGQGGTGELFF.

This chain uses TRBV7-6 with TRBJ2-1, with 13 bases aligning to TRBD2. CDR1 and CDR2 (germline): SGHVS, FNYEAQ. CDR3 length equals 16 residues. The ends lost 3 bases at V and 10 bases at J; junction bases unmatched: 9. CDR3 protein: CASSFELAGGPWEQFF. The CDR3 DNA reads TGTGCCAGCAGCTTTGAACTAGCGGGGGGGCCGTGGGAGCAGTTCTTC.

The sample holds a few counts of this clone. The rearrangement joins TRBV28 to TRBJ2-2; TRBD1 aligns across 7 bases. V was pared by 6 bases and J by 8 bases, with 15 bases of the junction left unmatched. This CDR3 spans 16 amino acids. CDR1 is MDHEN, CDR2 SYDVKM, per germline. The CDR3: CASSSMTGTVGGELFF. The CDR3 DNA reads TGTGCCAGCAGCTCGATGACCGGGACAGTGGGGGGGGAGCTGTTTTTT.